These 31 T cell receptor beta chains share one sample of origin, sequenced in a study of control samples from healthy donors and cancer patients (dated by TCRdb to 2018 to 2020). Libraries came from the immunoSEQ multiplex PCR assay. TCRdb retrieved this table from immuneACCESS and kept in-frame rearrangements only. Not all clones are present; in checked studies, unresolved V genes account for under half, and no reason is known for the remainder. The sample data list 100,000 to 150,000 clones, and over 75% of these were observed just once. The ten largest clones take up over 6.5% of the sample. The sequenced sample consisted of blood. The receptor set was obtained from a man aged 35-49 years in good health.

V and J are TRBV11-2 and TRBJ1-1; possibly TRBD1 for D (5 bases). CDR3 length: 14 amino acids. V lost 4 bases and J lost 4, with 13 bases in between. The V gene's germline CDR1 is SGHAT and CDR2 FQNNGV. The CDR3, as DNA: TGTGCCAGCAGCTCATTCCTCGGGACCACTGAAGCTTTCTTT. It is translated as CASSSFLGTTEAFF.

This chain uses TRBV7-2 with TRBJ1-5; 7 positions match TRBD1. The CDR3 is 15 amino acids. The germline CDR1 and CDR2 sequences are SGHTA and FQGNSA. The V and J ends lost 4 bases and 3 bases, in that order; junction bases with no gene match: 6. Here the CDR3 reads CASSSRQGLNQPQHF. As DNA, the CDR3 is TGTGCCAGCAGCTCCCGACAGGGTCTCAATCAGCCCCAGCATTTT.

The genes are TRBV24-1 and TRBJ1-1; D not resolved. The CDR3 covers 15 residues. In germline, CDR1 is KGHDR, CDR2 SFDVKD. Trimming removed 4 bases at V and 1 base at J, with 12 bases between. Here the CDR3 reads CATSEAKGPNTEAFF. In DNA, the CDR3 is TGTGCCACCAGTGAGGCAAAGGGTCCGAACACTGAAGCTTTCTTT.

This chain links TRBV7-9 with TRBJ1-1, with D unclear. With 0 bases removed from V and 7 bases from J, the gap between germline ends came to 12 bases. The CDR3 consists of 14 residues. Germline CDR1 is SEHNR and CDR2 is FQNEAQ (reference sequence). The CDR3 here is CASSLAHGQDEAFF. CDR3 nucleotides: TGTGCCAGCAGCTTAGCCCACGGCCAGGATGAAGCTTTCTTT.

The gene calls are TRBV6-1 and TRBJ1-1, with D uncertain. The CDR3 is 11 residues long. The germline V gene has CDR1 MNHNS and CDR2 SASEGT. Trimming took 2 bases from V and 10 from J, leaving 8 bases between them. CDR3 coding DNA: TGTGCCAGCAGTGAACCGCGGCCAGCTTTCTTT. It codes for CASSEPRPAFF.

V gene TRBV7-9 combines with J gene TRBJ1-5; 8 bases align to TRBD1. Per the germline V gene, CDR1 is SEHNR and CDR2 is FQNEAQ (reference sequence). CDR3 length: 15 amino acids. V gave up 4 bases and J gave up 0 bases; unmatched junction bases: 2. This CDR3 is CASSSDRGSNQPQHF. The CDR3 coding sequence is TGTGCCAGCAGCTCAGACAGGGGTAGCAATCAGCCCCAGCATTTT.

The chain uses TRBV6-5 and TRBJ1-1; D is undetermined. The CDR3 is 12 amino acids. Germline V CDR1 and CDR2: MNHEY, SVGAGI. The ends were cut back, 7 bases at V and 4 bases at J, with 10 bases in the middle. CDR3 nucleotides: TGTGCCAGCATGATCCTGGGCACTGAAGCTTTCTTT. The encoded protein is CASMILGTEAFF.

V gene TRBV11-2 combines with J gene TRBJ1-1; D is undetermined. Trimming stripped 5 bases from V and 2 bases from J, with 12 bases between. Germline V gives CDR1 SGHAT, CDR2 FQNNGV. This CDR3 contains 14 residues. CDR3 sequence: CASSQWAANTEAFF. The CDR3 coding sequence is TGTGCCAGCAGCCAGTGGGCCGCTAACACTGAAGCTTTCTTT.

The chain uses TRBV5-1 and TRBJ1-3; no reliable D call. V lost 4 bases and J lost 0, with 14 bases in between. The CDR3 length is 16 residues. Germline CDR1 reads SGHRS; CDR2 reads YFSETQ. CDR3 amino acids: CASSGPAWDSGNTIYF. The CDR3 region has the DNA TGCGCCAGCAGCGGGCCAGCCTGGGACTCTGGAAACACCATATATTTT.

This clone has only a few counts. The genes are TRBV5-1 and TRBJ1-3; 7 bases fit TRBD1. Trimming took 7 bases from V and 2 from J; bases not matched to a gene: 6. Germline V gives CDR1 SGHRS, CDR2 YFSETQ. The CDR3 totals 14 residues. The CDR3 spells CASSDQGAGNTIYF. As DNA, the CDR3 is TGCGCCAGCTCAGACCAGGGGGCTGGAAACACCATATATTTT.

This chain links TRBV5-4 with TRBJ1-2; 8 bases are a match to TRBD1. Germline CDR1 is SGHNT and CDR2 is YYREEE (reference sequence). The CDR3 spans 14 residues. V shed 5 bases and J 8 bases; nucleotides not matched to a gene: 11. The CDR3 sequence: CASSPPTGARGYTF. CDR3 bases: TGTGCCAGCAGTCCGCCGACAGGGGCGCGGGGCTACACCTTC.

The rearrangement links TRBV5-4 to TRBJ2-2; 9 bases match TRBD2. With 1 base clipped from V and 9 bases from J, the junction kept 13 bases outside the gene matches. CDR1 and CDR2 (germline): SGHNT, YYREEE (reference sequence). The CDR3 is 17 amino acids. The CDR3 spells CASSLYSRASGARELFF. The CDR3 region has the DNA TGTGCCAGCAGCTTGTATAGTAGGGCTAGCGGGGCCAGGGAGCTGTTTTTT. The full variable domain, its missing parts supplied by reference TRBV5-4 and TRBJ2-2, is ETGVTQSPTHLIKTRGQQVTLRCSSQSGHNTVSWYQQALGQGPQFIFQYYREEENGRGNFPPRFSGLQFPNYSSELNVNALELDDSALYLCASSLYSRASGARELFFGEGSRLTVL.

V and J are TRBV7-3 and TRBJ2-3; 8 nucleotides line up with TRBD1. The CDR3 spans 17 residues. Germline loops: CDR1 SGHTA, CDR2 FQGTGA. Trimming at V came to 0 bases and at J to 8 bases, leaving 13 bases not matched to a gene. The CDR3 reads CASSLTADRGPGSTQYF. CDR3 nucleotide sequence: TGTGCCAGCAGCTTAACAGCAGACAGGGGCCCAGGGAGTACGCAGTATTTT.

DNA for the CDR3: TGTGCCAGCAGTTACTACCGAACGCAAGCCTTAGCTAACTATGGCTACACCTTC. This codes for CASSYYRTQALANYGYTF. The chain uses TRBV6-2 or TRBV6-3 and TRBJ1-2; D unclear. V was trimmed by 1 base and J by 0 bases, leaving 18 bases between them. Germline V CDR1 and CDR2: MNHEY, SVGEGT. The CDR3 loop spans 18 amino acids.

This chain connects TRBV24-1 to TRBJ2-1, with 9 bases fitting TRBD1. The germline gives CDR1 KGHDR, CDR2 SFDVKD. V gave up 0 bases and J gave up 1 base; unmatched junction bases: 3. The CDR3 spans 17 residues. CDR3 sequence (DNA): TGTGCCACCAGTGATTTGGGGACAGGGTCGTCCTACAATGAGCAGTTCTTC. Its protein product is CATSDLGTGSSYNEQFF.

The chain is built from TRBV7-9 and TRBJ1-5, with 7 positions matching TRBD1. Per the germline V gene, CDR1 is SEHNR and CDR2 is FQNEAQ (reference sequence). Unmatched junction bases numbered 8, after V lost 5 bases and J lost 4 bases. The CDR3 is 15 amino acids. The CDR3 coding sequence is TGTGCCAGCAGCCCAGGGGGGACGAGGAATCAGCCCCAGCATTTT. Amino acids: CASSPGGTRNQPQHF.

CDR3 bases: TGTGCCAGCAGCTTTGCAACGCGGAATAATTCACCCCTCCACTTT. Its protein is CASSFATRNNSPLHF. The rearrangement uses TRBV11-2 and TRBJ1-6; D remains ambiguous. The CDR3 extends over 15 amino acids. V shed 3 bases and J shed 5 bases, with 11 bases lying between them. Germline V gives CDR1 SGHAT, CDR2 FQNNGV.

This clone was seen a few times. Other DNA variants within this sample encode the same CDR3. The chain joins TRBV3-1 (or the pseudogene TRBV3-2) to TRBJ1-5, with D possibly matching TRBD1 (5 bases). Germline V CDR1 and CDR2: LGHDT, YNNKEL (reference sequence). The length of the CDR3 is 14 residues. Between the trimmed V and J ends, which lost 0 bases and 4 bases, there was a span of 7 bases. CDR3 amino acids: CASSQEGENQPQHF. The CDR3 DNA is TGTGCCAGCAGCCAAGAGGGGGAAAATCAGCCCCAGCATTTT.

This rearrangement joins TRBV6-5 to TRBJ2-7, with D tentatively TRBD1 (7 bases). CDR3 length: 13 amino acids. The germline V gene has CDR1 MNHEY and CDR2 SVGAGI. Trimming cost V 5 bases and J 2 bases, with 10 bases left between them. The CDR3 reads CASSRRGPYEQYF. The CDR3 DNA reads as TGTGCCAGCAGTCGGAGGGGGCCCTACGAGCAGTACTTC.

Of note for this clone: The same CDR3 can be traced to other DNA sequences in this sample. The chain carries TRBV6-2 or TRBV6-3 and TRBJ1-6; 9 bases fit TRBD1. Per germline, CDR1 MNHEY and CDR2 SVGEGT. The CDR3 has 15 amino acids. With V trimmed by 5 bases and J by 5 bases, 4 bases remained unmatched. CDR3 in DNA: TGTGCCAGCAGTCCCCGGGACAGGGATAATTCACCCCTCCACTTT. This translates into CASSPRDRDNSPLHF.

CDR3 in amino acids: CASSRNLAGTQETQYF. CDR3 bases: TGTGCCAGCAGCCGTAACCTAGCGGGGACCCAAGAGACCCAGTACTTC. The J gene is TRBJ2-5, the V gene TRBV7-2; 9 bases are shared with TRBD2. This CDR3 contains 16 residues. The germline gives CDR1 SGHTA, CDR2 FQGNSA. The J segment lost 1 base and the V segment lost 5 bases, leaving 8 bases of the junction unmatched.

The rearrangement uses TRBV6-2 or TRBV6-3 and TRBJ2-7; the D gene is possibly TRBD2 (5 bases). Germline V gene sequence: CDR1 MNHEY, CDR2 SVGEGT. Deletions cut 6 bases from V and 3 bases from J, with 12 bases between. This CDR3 comprises 13 residues. The CDR3 reads CASSSGLHYEQYF. CDR3 bases: TGTGCCAGCAGCTCCGGACTGCACTACGAGCAGTACTTC.

Here the CDR3 DNA reads TGTGCCAGCTCACCTTACACATCTCGCTCCTACGAGCAGTACTTC. This gives the protein CASSPYTSRSYEQYF. The chain couples TRBV18 to TRBJ2-7; D is undetermined. Germline CDR1 KGHSH, CDR2 LQKENI. V was clipped by 3 bases and J by 0 bases, with 12 bases between them. The CDR3 length is 15 residues.

This sequence joins TRBV7-3 and TRBJ2-1; the D is unclear. The CDR3 consists of 13 residues. V lost 1 base to trimming and J lost 4 bases, with 5 bases between them. CDR1 is SGHTA and CDR2 is FQGTGA in the germline V gene. CDR3 DNA sequence: TGTGCCAGCAGCTTAAGGCAGTACAATGAGCAGTTCTTC. Its protein is CASSLRQYNEQFF.

This rearrangement joins TRBV2 to TRBJ2-4, with unresolved D. Trimming removed 3 bases from V and 9 bases from J, with 9 bases in between. Germline CDR1 SNHLY, CDR2 FYNNEI. The CDR3 spans 12 residues. For the CDR3, the DNA is TGTGCCAGCAGTGATATTTCCCCCATTCAGTACTTC. Translated, it gives CASSDISPIQYF.

The J gene is TRBJ1-1, the V gene TRBV18; 7 bases are a match to TRBD1. V shed 1 base and J 1 base; nucleotides not matched to a gene: 0. The V gene's germline CDR1 is KGHSH and CDR2 LQKENI. This CDR3 contains 14 residues. The CDR3 coding sequence is TGTGCCAGCTCACCACGGACAGGGAACACTGAAGCTTTCTTT. Encoded protein: CASSPRTGNTEAFF.

This clone was detected once. The rearrangement joins TRBV7-2 to TRBJ2-5; no clear D. V lost 5 bases and J 1 base, leaving 17 bases between the germline ends. The CDR3 loop spans 16 amino acids. Germline assignment: CDR1 SGHTA and CDR2 FQGNSA. The DNA for the CDR3 is TGTGCCAGCAGCGTCCAATGGGGTGCTCCCCAAGAGACCCAGTACTTC. This gives the protein CASSVQWGAPQETQYF.

The chain is built from TRBV29-1 and TRBJ1-1; unclear D gene. Germline V gene lookup returns CDR1 SQVTM and CDR2 ANQGSEA. Trimming removed 3 bases from V and 7 bases from J, with 15 bases in between. This CDR3 is built from 13 residues. The CDR3 loop is CSVEAGRAREAFF. CDR3 DNA sequence: TGCAGCGTTGAGGCAGGTCGGGCCCGTGAAGCTTTCTTT.

The chain is built from TRBV2 and TRBJ1-1; TRBD1 matches at 7 bases. In germline, CDR1 is SNHLY, CDR2 FYNNEI. The junction had 7 bases not matched to a gene; V was cut back by 4 bases and J by 5 bases. This CDR3 comprises 14 residues. CDR3 in DNA: TGTGCCAGCAGTGGTCCCCCCAGGGGGACTGAAGCTTTCTTT. Translation: CASSGPPRGTEAFF.

The rearrangement links TRBV15 to TRBJ1-3; a weak D match, TRBD1 (5 bases). Per germline, CDR1 LNHNV and CDR2 YYDKDF (reference sequence). V gave up 1 base and J gave up 0 bases, with 7 bases separating them. The CDR3 is 15 amino acids. This chain's CDR3 is CATSRVRDSGNTIYF. CDR3 bases: TGTGCCACCAGCAGAGTCAGGGACTCTGGAAACACCATATATTTT.

The chain links TRBV12-3 or TRBV12-4 to TRBJ2-3, with D hard to call. Trimming shortened V by 4 bases and J by 6 bases, and 11 bases separated the two germline ends. CDR3 length equals 13 residues. In DNA, the CDR3 is TGTGCCAGCAGTTCTGGACGGTGGGATACGCAGTATTTT. It yields the protein CASSSGRWDTQYF.